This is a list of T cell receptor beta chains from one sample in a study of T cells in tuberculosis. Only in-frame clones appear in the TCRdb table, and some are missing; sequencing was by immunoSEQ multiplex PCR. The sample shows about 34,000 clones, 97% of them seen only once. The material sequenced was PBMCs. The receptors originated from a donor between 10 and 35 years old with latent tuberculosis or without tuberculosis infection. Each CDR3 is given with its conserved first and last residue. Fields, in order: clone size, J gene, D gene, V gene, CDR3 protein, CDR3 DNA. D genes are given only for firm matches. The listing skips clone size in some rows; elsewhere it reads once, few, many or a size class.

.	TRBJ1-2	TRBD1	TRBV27	CASSLRQGYGYTF	TGTGCCAGCAGCCTTAGACAGGGCTATGGCTACACCTTC
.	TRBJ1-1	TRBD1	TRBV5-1	CASGDPGQLNTEAFF	TGCGCCAGCGGAGATCCGGGACAGTTGAACACTGAAGCTTTCTTT
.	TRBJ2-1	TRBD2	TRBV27	CASSTWTSSSYNEQFF	TGTGCCAGCAGTACCTGGACTAGCAGCTCCTACAATGAGCAGTTCTTC
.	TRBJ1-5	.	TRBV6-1	CASSERGWGGSNQPQHF	TGTGCCAGCAGTGAAAGGGGGTGGGGGGGTAGCAATCAGCCCCAGCATTTT
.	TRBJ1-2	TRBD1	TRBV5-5	CASSSGQGRDLYGYTF	TGTGCCAGCAGCTCCGGACAGGGCCGAGACCTATATGGCTACACCTTC
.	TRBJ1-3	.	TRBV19	CASSSQGAGNTIYF	TGTGCCAGTAGCAGTCAGGGTGCCGGAAACACCATATATTTT
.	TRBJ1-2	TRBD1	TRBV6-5	CASSYVAGGGYTF	TGTGCCAGCAGTTACGTCGCAGGGGGTGGCTACACCTTC
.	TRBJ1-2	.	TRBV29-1	CSVFAGANGYTF	TGCAGCGTTTTCGCGGGGGCTAATGGCTACACCTTC
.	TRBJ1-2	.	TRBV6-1	CASSEPDGYTF	TGTGCCAGCAGTGAACCGGATGGCTACACCTTC
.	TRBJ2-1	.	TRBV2	CASSEDGPVWFF	TGTGCCAGCAGTGAAGATGGCCCAGTGTGGTTCTTC
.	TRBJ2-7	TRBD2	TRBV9	CASSVGETSGSNEQYF	TGTGCCAGCAGCGTAGGAGAGACTAGCGGGAGTAACGAGCAGTACTTC
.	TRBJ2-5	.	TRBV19	CASNGGSKGQETQYF	TGTGCCAGTAATGGGGGGTCCAAGGGGCAAGAGACCCAGTACTTC
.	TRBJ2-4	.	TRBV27	CASRPIFRSAKNIQYF	TGTGCCAGCAGACCGATTTTTAGATCGGCCAAAAACATTCAGTACTTC
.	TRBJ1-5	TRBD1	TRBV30	CAWSGTGGNQPQHF	TGTGCCTGGAGTGGGACAGGGGGCAATCAGCCCCAGCATTTT
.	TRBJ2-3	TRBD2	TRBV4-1	CASSQVPSGSTDTQYF	TGCGCCAGCAGCCAAGTTCCTAGCGGTAGCACAGATACGCAGTATTTT
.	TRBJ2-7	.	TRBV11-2	CASRRLGSPYEQYF	TGTGCCAGCAGACGCTTGGGCTCACCCTACGAGCAGTACTTC
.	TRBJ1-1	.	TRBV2	CASSERGHGNTEAFF	TGTGCCAGCAGTGAACGCGGACATGGGAACACTGAAGCTTTCTTT
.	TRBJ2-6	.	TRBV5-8	CASSLEGVLSGANVLTF	TGTGCCAGCAGCTTGGAGGGAGTCCTCTCTGGGGCCAACGTCCTGACTTTC
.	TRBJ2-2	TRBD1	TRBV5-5	CASSLRQGSTGELFF	TGTGCCAGCAGTCTAAGACAGGGCTCGACCGGGGAGCTGTTTTTT
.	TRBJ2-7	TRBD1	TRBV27	CASSSRKDRDPRYEQYF	TGTGCCAGCAGTTCCCGAAAAGACAGGGATCCCCGGTACGAGCAGTACTTC
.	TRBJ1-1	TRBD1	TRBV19	CASSMLGQFEAFF	TGTGCCAGTAGTATGCTGGGACAGTTTGAAGCTTTCTTT
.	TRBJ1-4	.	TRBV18	CASRQPTTNEKLFF	TGTGCCAGCAGACAGCCGACAACTAATGAAAAACTGTTTTTT
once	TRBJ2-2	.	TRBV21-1	CASSMKGQWNTGELFF	TGTGCCAGCAGCATGAAGGGACAGTGGAACACCGGGGAGCTGTTTTTT
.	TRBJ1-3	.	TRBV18	CASSRTYTGIPGNTIYF	TGTGCCAGCTCACGGACCTATACAGGGATACCGGGAAACACCATATATTTT
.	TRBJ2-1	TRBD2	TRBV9	CASSTREGLKFF	TGTGCCAGCAGCACACGGGAGGGACTGAAGTTCTTC
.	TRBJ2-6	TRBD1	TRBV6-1	CASNAQGAGANVLTF	TGTGCCAGCAATGCACAGGGGGCTGGGGCCAACGTCCTGACTTTC
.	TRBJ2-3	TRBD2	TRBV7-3	CASSFSGGTTDTQYF	TGTGCCAGCAGCTTTAGCGGGGGGACCACAGATACGCAGTATTTT
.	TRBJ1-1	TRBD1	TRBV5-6	CASSRAGGRTEAFF	TGTGCCAGCAGCAGGGCAGGGGGAAGGACTGAAGCTTTCTTT
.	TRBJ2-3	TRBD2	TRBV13	CASSSSLSGRASRDTQYF	TGTGCCAGCAGCTCCAGCCTTAGCGGGAGGGCCTCAAGAGATACGCAGTATTTT
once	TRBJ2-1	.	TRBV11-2	CASSNRTGSSYNEQFF	TGTGCCAGCAGCAACCGGACGGGAAGCTCCTACAATGAGCAGTTCTTC
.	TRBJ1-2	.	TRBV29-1	CSVEGERPIYTF	TGCAGCGTTGAAGGAGAGCGCCCGATCTACACCTTC
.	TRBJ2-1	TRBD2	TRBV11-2	CASSLEGSVRLAGLRFF	TGTGCCAGCAGCTTAGAAGGGTCCGTTCGGCTAGCGGGTCTGCGGTTCTTC
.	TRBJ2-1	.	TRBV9	CASSVHRGSNEQFF	TGTGCCAGCAGCGTCCATCGGGGAAGCAATGAGCAGTTCTTC
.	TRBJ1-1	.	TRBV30	CAWSVRDRDYTEAFF	TGTGCCTGGAGTGTACGTGACAGAGATTACACTGAAGCTTTCTTT
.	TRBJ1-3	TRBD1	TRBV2	CASSEAQAGQGTPGGENTIYF	TGTGCCAGCAGTGAAGCCCAGGCAGGACAGGGCACCCCAGGGGGAGAAAACACCATATATTTT
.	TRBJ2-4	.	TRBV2	CASSDAGLAKNIQYF	TGTGCCAGCAGTGACGCAGGGCTAGCCAAAAACATTCAGTACTTC
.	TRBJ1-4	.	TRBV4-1	CASSPGSGEKLFF	TGCGCCAGCAGCCCGGGCAGCGGTGAAAAACTGTTTTTT
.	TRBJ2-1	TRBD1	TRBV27	CASSPDRDVYNEQFF	TGTGCCAGCAGTCCGGACAGGGACGTCTACAATGAGCAGTTCTTC
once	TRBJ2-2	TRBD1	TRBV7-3	CASSLKAGGTGELFF	TGTGCCAGCAGCTTAAAGGCAGGGGGCACCGGGGAGCTGTTTTTT
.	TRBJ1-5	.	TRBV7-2	CASSLLADQPQHF	TGTGCCAGCAGCTTACTAGCCGATCAGCCCCAGCATTTT
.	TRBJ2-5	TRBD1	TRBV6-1	CASSAGTGSHGTQYF	TGTGCCAGCAGTGCCGGGACAGGGTCCCATGGGACCCAGTACTTC